The present T cell receptor (beta chain) was sequenced within a study of T cells in Graves' hyperthyroidism and ophthalmopathy. This clonotype was detected many times. Recently diagnosed hyperthyroidism of less than 2 months' duration affected patients aged 18 to 65. The source of the PBMCs was about 10 ml of fresh peripheral blood. RNA transcripts served as the template for amplifying TCR beta CDR3 regions. TCR CDR3 underwent first-round RT-PCR with the HTBI primer set. TCRdb passed the multiplex PCR reads through MiXCR, listing each CDR3 protein once. The table shows roughly 660,000 distinct CDR3 sequences, with around 16% occurring only once. Sequencing was carried out using blood. The receptor was derived from a man between 45 and 60 years old with Graves' hyperthyroidism.

The CDR3 protein is CASSDGLVSARNEQFF. CDR3 DNA sequence: TGTGCCAGCAGTGATGGTCTGGTCTCAGCCCGCAATGAGCAGTTCTTC. The rearrangement joins TRBV2 to TRBJ2-1; no clear D gene. Trimming stripped 3 bases from V and 6 bases from J, with 18 bases between. The CDR3 totals 16 residues. Germline V gene sequence: CDR1 SNHLY, CDR2 FYNNEI.